This T cell receptor (beta chain) is drawn from a study of blood T cell repertoires in COVID-19. Overall study context: Samples came from the United States, Italy and Spain, spanning acute and convalescent COVID-19.

The authors' processing: Amplification from reference gene primers served as the basis for estimated nucleated cell counts. Sequencing was performed with immunoSEQ multiplex PCR; in TCRdb, only in-frame clones are kept and a portion is missing. V and J calls and clone size are as listed in that table; D and trimming were resolved from the DNA. The sample shows 250,000 to 350,000 clones, 80% to 90% of them seen only once. In its sample, this clone was seen once. The TCR was taken from a woman aged 30 to 39 with active or convalescent COVID-19. The sequenced sample consisted of peripheral blood.

The CDR3 bases are TGTGCCAGCAGTCGTCCGCGCGGGCGAAACAATGAGCAGTTCTTC. It specifies CASSRPRGRNNEQFF. The chain has TRBV6-2 or TRBV6-3 and TRBJ2-1; a possible D gene is TRBD2 (5 bases). Trimming removed 5 bases from V and 5 bases from J, with 16 bases in between. The CDR3 runs to 15 residues. From germline, CDR1 is MNHEY and CDR2 SVGEGT.